This T cell receptor beta chain emerged from a study of response to subunit inactivated influenza vaccine (dated by TCRdb to between 2018 and 2020). General notes on the study: To follow how T cells responded to a trivalent subunit inactivated influenza vaccine, the researchers relied on deep quantitative profiling of the T cell receptor repertoire.

V is clipped by 2 bases and J by 5 bases, and the sequence between their germline boundaries is 15 bases long. From its cysteine to its phenylalanine, the CDR3 spans 15 amino acids. Only the CDR3 DNA stays, 45 bases, in frame from base 1. The germline V gene sets CDR1 to MNHEY and CDR2 to SVGEGT. This clonotype was counted at least ten times. Its antigen target is currently unknown. Base qualities are not recorded, but no much larger clone differs from it by a single base. Broad study findings and their caveats: According to the authors, only a limited number of new T cells may be recruited by each seasonal influenza vaccination.

Libraries came from RT-PCR. The reads were generated on an Illumina HiSeq 2500. TCRdb's own reprocessing of the public reads used fastp at Q25 and MiXCR and kept productive beta chains. For every CDR3 protein sequence, its rows merge into one entry that carries the most common genes and DNA. The sample table holds 500,000 to 550,000 distinct CDR3 sequences, of which 6% to 9% were seen once. 10% to 15% of the sample goes to the ten largest clones. This chain is built from TRBV6-2 or TRBV6-3 and TRBJ1-2; a confident D gene designation cannot be given. The sample consisted of PBMCs from blood, taken less than 30 months after vaccination. This receptor was taken from a man between 50 and 69 years old who received an inactivated influenza vaccine. Donor details come from another sample of the same person, matched by shared clones. The sequenced DNA: TGTGCCAGCAGTTACCTGGGTGCTACGAAATATGGCTACACCTTC. Translated, it reads CASSYLGATKYGYTF.